This TCR beta chain was identified in a study of shared clonotypes between healthy human individuals. The CDR3 has 16 amino acids. Trimming cost V 5 bases and J 4 bases, with 17 bases left between them. Per the germline V gene, CDR1 is SEHNR and CDR2 is FQNEAQ (reference sequence). Clones were read by immunoSEQ multiplex PCR, and TCRdb kept only the in-frame ones, dropping some. This table holds around 2.1 million clones, just over 90% found once. As defined, naive CD8 cells were CD45RO-negative and positively selected for CCR7, with terminally differentiated effector memory CD45RA+ cells excluded. The chain employs TRBV7-9 and TRBJ1-4, with unresolved D. Sequencing was performed on naive CD8+ T cells from PBMCs. The clonotype originates from a man aged 18 to 30 in good health. Some clones in this sample may be carry-over from other donors' samples. This CDR3 is CASSPVISKGNEKLFF. DNA of the CDR3: TGTGCCAGCAGCCCGGTAATCTCAAAGGGTAATGAAAAACTGTTTTTT.